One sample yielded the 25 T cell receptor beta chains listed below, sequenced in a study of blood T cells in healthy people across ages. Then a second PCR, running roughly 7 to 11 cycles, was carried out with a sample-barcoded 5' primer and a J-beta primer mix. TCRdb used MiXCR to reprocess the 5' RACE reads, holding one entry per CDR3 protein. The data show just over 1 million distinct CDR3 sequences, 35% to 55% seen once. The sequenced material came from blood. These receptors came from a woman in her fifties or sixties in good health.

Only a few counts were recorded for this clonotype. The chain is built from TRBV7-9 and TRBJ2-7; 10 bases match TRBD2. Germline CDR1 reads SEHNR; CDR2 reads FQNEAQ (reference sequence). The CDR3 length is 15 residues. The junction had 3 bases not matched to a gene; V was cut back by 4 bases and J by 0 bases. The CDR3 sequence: CASSSSGSNSYEQYF. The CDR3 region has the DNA TGTGCCAGCAGCTCTAGCGGGAGCAACTCCTACGAGCAGTACTTC.

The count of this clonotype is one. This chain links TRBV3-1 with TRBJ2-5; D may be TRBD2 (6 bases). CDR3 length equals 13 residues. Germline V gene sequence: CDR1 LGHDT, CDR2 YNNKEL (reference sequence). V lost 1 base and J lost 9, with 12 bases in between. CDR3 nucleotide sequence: TGTGCCAGCAGCCAAGGGATCGGAGGGGCCCAGTACTTC. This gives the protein CASSQGIGGAQYF.

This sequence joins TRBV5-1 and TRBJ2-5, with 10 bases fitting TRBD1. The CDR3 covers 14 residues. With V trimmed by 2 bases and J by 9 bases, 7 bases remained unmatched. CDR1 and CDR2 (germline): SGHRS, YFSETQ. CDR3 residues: CASSFDRGRRAQYF. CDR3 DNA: TGCGCCAGCAGCTTCGACAGGGGGCGCAGGGCCCAGTACTTC.

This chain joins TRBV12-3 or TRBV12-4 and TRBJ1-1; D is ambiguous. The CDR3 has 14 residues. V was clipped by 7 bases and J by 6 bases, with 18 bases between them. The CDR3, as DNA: TGTGCCAGCACCATAAATGCACGGGGTTCTGAAGCTTTCTTT. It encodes CASTINARGSEAFF.

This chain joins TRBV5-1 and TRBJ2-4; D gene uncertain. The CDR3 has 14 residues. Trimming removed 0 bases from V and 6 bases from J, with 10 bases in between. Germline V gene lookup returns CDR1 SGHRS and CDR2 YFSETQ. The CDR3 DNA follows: TGCGCCAGCAGCTTGGAGTCCGGATCAAACATTCAGTACTTC. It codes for CASSLESGSNIQYF.

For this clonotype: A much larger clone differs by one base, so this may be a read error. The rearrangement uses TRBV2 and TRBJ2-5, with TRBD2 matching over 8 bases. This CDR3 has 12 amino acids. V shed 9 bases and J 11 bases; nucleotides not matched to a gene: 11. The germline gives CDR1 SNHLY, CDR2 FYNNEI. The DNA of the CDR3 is TGTGCCAGTGGGACTAGTGGTGATGAGCAGTACTTC. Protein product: CASGTSGDEQYF.

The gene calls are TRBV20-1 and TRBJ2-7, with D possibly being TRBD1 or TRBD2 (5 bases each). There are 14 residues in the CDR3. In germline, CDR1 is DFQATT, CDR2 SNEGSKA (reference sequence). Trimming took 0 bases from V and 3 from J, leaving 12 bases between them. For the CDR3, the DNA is TGCAGTGCTAGAGATCGGGGCAGTTTCTACGAGCAGTACTTC. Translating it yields CSARDRGSFYEQYF.

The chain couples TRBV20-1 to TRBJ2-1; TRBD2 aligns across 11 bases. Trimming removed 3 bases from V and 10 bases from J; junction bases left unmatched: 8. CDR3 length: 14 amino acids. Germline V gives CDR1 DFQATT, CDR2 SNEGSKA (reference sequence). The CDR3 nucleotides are TGCAGTGCTAGTACTACTAGCGGGAGCGGCGAGCAGTTCTTC. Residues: CSASTTSGSGEQFF.

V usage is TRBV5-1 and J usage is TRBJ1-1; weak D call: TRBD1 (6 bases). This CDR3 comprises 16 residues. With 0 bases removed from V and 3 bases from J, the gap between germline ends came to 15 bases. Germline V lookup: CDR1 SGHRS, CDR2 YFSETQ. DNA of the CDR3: TGCGCCAGCAGCTTGGCCTTGGGGGCGCCAGACACTGAAGCTTTCTTT. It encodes CASSLALGAPDTEAFF.

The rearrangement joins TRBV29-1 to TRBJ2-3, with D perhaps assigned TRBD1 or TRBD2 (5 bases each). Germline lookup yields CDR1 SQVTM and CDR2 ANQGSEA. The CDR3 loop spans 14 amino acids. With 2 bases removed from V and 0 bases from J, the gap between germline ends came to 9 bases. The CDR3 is CSVETGPSTDTQYF. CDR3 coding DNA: TGCAGCGTTGAAACGGGGCCTAGCACAGATACGCAGTATTTT.

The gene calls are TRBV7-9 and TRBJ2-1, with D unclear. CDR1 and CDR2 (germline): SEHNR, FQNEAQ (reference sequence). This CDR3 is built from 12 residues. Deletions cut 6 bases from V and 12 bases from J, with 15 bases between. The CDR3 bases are TGTGCCAGCAGACTGGGTGGTAGTGGGCAGTTCTTC. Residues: CASRLGGSGQFF.

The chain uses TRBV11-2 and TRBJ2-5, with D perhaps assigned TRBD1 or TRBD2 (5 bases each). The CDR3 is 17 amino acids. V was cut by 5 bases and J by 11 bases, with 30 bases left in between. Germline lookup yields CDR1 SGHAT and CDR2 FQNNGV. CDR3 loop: CASSPEVYRGRGNEQYF. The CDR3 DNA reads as TGTGCCAGCAGCCCGGAGGTCTATCGGGGACGCGGCAATGAGCAGTACTTC.

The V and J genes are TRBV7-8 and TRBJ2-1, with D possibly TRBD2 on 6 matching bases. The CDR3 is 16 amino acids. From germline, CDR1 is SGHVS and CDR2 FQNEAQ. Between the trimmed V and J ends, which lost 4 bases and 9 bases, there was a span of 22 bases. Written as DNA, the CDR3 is TGTGCCAGCAGCTCCCTCACCGGGAGCCAGCGAGGTGAGCAGTTCTTC. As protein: CASSSLTGSQRGEQFF. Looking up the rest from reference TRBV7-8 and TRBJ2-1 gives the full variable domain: GAGVSQSPRYKVAKRGQDVALRCDPISGHVSLFWYQQALGQGPEFLTYFQNEAQLDKSGLPSDRFFAERPEGSVSTLKIQRTQQEDSAVYLCASSSLTGSQRGEQFFGPGTRLTVL.

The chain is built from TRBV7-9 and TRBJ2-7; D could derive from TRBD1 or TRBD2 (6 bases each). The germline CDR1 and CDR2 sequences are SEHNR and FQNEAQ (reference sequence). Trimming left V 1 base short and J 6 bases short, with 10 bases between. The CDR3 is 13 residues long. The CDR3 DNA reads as TGTGCCAGCAGCTTAGGGGGGGCGCCCGAGCAGTACTTC. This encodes CASSLGGAPEQYF. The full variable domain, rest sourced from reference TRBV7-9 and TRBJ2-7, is DTGVSQNPRHKITKRGQNVTFRCDPISEHNRLYWYRQTLGQGPEFLTYFQNEAQLEKSRLLSDRFSAERPKGSFSTLEIQRTEQGDSAMYLCASSLGGAPEQYFGPGTRLTVT.

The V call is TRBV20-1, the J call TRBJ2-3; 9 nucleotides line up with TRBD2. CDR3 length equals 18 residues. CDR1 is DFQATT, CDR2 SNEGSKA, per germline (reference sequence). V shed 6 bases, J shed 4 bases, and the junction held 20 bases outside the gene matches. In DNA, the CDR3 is TGCAGTGCCCGGGACGAAGGCGGGAGGGCCTTTACAGCAGATACGCAGTATTTT. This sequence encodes CSARDEGGRAFTADTQYF.

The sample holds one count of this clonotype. The CDR3 DNA reads TGCAGTGCTAGAGGGTCGTCGACCTACGAGAAGTACTTC. It encodes CSARGSSTYEKYF. V usage is TRBV20-1 and J usage is TRBJ2-4; D call uncertain. V shed 1 base and J shed 14 bases, with 18 bases lying between them. Germline V gene lookup returns CDR1 DFQATT and CDR2 SNEGSKA (reference sequence). This CDR3 spans 13 amino acids.

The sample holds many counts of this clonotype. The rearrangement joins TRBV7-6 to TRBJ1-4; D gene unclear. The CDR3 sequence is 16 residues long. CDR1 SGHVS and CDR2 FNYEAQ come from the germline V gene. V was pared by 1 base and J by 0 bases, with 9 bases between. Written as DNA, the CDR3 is TGTGCCAGCAGCTTAGGAGAGACACCAACTAATGAAAAACTGTTTTTT. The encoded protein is CASSLGETPTNEKLFF.

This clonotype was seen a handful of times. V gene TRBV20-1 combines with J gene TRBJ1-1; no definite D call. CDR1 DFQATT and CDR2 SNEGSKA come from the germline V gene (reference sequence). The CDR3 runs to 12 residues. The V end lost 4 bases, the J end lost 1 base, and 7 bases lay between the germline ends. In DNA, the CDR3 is TGCAGTGCTATAGAAGGGAACACTGAAGCTTTCTTT. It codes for CSAIEGNTEAFF.

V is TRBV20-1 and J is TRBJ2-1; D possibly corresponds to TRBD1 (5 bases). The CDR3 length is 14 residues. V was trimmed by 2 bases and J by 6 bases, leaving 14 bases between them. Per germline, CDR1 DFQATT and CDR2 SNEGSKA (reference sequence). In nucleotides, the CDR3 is TGCAGTGCTAGACTTGAGCAGGGTATCAATGAGCAGTTCTTC. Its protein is CSARLEQGINEQFF.

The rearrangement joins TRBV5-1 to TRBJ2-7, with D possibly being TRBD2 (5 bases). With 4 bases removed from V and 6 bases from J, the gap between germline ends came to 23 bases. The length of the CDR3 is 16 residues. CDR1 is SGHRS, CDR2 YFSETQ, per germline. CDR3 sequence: CASSALPAEAIAEQYF. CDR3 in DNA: TGCGCCAGCAGCGCTTTGCCAGCGGAAGCGATCGCCGAGCAGTACTTC.

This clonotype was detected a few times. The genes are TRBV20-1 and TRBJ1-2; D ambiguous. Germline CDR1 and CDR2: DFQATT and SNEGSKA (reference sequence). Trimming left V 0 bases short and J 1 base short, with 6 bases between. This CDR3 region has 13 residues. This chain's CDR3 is CSARDADNYGYTF. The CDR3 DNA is TGCAGTGCTAGAGATGCGGATAACTATGGCTACACCTTC.

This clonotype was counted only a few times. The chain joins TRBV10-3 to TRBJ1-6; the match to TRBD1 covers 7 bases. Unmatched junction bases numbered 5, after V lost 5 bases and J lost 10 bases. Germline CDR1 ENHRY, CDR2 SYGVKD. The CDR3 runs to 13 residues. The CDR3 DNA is TGTGCCATCAGTACAGGGGACGAGTCACCCCTCCACTTT. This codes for CAISTGDESPLHF.

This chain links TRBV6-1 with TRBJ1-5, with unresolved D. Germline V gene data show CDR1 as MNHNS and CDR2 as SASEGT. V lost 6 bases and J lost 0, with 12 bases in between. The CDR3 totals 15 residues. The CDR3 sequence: CASRKDENSNQPQHF. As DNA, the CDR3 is TGTGCCAGCAGAAAGGACGAAAATAGCAATCAGCCCCAGCATTTT.

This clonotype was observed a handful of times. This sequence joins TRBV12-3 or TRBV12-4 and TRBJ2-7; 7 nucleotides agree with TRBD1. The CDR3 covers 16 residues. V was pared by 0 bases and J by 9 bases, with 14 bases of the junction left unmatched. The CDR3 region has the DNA TGTGCCAGCAGTTTAGCGACACGGATACAGGGGTGGGGGCAGTACTTC. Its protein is CASSLATRIQGWGQYF.

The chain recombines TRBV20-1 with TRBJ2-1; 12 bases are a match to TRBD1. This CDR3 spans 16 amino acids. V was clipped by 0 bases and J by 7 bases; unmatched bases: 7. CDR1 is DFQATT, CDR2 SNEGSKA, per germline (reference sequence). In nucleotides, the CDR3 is TGCAGTGCTAGAGATCACGGGACAGGGGGCAAGAATGAGCAGTTCTTC. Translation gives CSARDHGTGGKNEQFF.